This T cell receptor (beta chain) was recorded in a study of early T cells in non-severe SARS-CoV-2 infection. Study overall: Whole-blood bulk RNA, unsorted, was sequenced, and chains were unpaired.

This clonotype occurred a few times. TCRdb reprocessed the 5' RACE reads with MiXCR, giving one entry per CDR3 protein. The data contain tens of thousands of distinct CDR3 sequences, roughly 8.2% of them singletons. Germline CDR1 SGHVS, CDR2 FQNEAQ. The CDR3 runs to 15 residues. Trimming removed 2 bases from V and 2 bases from J; junction bases left unmatched: 5. This sequence originates from an adult who was a healthcare worker with PCR-confirmed SARS-CoV-2 infection or an uninfected control (not recorded which). This chain connects TRBV7-8 to TRBJ2-7, with TRBD2 identical over 8 bases. Specimen: whole blood. The CDR3 protein is CASSLTSGGAYEQYF. In DNA form, the CDR3 reads TGTGCCAGCAGCTTAACTTCGGGGGGGGCCTACGAGCAGTACTTC. The complete variable domain, with remaining parts taken from reference TRBV7-8 and TRBJ2-7, reads GAGVSQSPRYKVAKRGQDVALRCDPISGHVSLFWYQQALGQGPEFLTYFQNEAQLDKSGLPSDRFFAERPEGSVSTLKIQRTQQEDSAVYLCASSLTSGGAYEQYFGPGTRLTVT.